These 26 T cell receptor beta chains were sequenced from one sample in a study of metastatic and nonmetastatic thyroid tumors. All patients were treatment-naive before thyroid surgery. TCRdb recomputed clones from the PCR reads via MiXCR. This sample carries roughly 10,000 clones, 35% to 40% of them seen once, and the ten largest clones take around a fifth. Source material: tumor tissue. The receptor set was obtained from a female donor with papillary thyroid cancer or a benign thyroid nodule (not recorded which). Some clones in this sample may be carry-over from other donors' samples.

In DNA form, the CDR3 reads TGTGCCAGCAGTGAAGAAGGTGGGGCAACGTTTGAGCAGTACTTC. It encodes CASSEEGGATFEQYF. This chain links TRBV2 with TRBJ2-7, with D possibly being TRBD1 (5 bases). V lost 1 base and J lost 7, with 17 bases in between. This CDR3 region has 15 residues. Germline V gives CDR1 SNHLY, CDR2 FYNNEI. Variable domain in full (rest from reference TRBV2 and TRBJ2-7): EPEVTQTPSHQVTQMGQEVILRCVPISNHLYFYWYRQILGQKVEFLVSFYNNEISEKSEIFDDQFSVERPDGSNFTLKIRSTKLEDSAMYFCASSEEGGATFEQYFGPGTRLTVT.

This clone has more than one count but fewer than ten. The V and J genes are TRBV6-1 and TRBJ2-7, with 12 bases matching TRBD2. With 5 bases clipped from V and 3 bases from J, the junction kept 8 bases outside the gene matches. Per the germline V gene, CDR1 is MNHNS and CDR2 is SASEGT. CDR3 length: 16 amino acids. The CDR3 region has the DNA TGTGCCAGCAGTTTCCGGAGGACTAGCGGGGTCTACGAGCAGTACTTC. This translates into CASSFRRTSGVYEQYF.

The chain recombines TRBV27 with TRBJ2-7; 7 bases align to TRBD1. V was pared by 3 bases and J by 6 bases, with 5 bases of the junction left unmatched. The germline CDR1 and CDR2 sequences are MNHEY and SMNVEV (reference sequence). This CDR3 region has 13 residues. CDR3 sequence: CASSLGQPLEQYF. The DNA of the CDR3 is TGTGCCAGCAGTTTGGGACAGCCGCTCGAGCAGTACTTC.

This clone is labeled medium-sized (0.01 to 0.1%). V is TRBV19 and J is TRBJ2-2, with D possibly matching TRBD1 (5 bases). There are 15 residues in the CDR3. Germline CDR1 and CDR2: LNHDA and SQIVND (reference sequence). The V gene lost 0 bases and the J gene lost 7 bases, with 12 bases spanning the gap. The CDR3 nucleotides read TGTGCCAGTAGTATAGATGGGGCAGTGAACGGGGAGCTGTTTTTT. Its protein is CASSIDGAVNGELFF.

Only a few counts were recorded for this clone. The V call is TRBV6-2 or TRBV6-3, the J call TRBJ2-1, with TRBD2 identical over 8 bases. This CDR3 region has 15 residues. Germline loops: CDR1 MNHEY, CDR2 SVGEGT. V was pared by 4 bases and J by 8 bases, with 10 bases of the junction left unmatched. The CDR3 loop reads CASSSFGLAGYEQFF. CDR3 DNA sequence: TGTGCCAGCAGTTCCTTTGGCTTAGCGGGGTATGAGCAGTTCTTC.

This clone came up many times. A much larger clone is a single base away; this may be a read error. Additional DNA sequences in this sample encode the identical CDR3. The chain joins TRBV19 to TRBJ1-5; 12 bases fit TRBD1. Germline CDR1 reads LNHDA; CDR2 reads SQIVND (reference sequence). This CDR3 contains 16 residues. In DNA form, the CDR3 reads TGTGCCAGTTCCGGGACAGGGGGCATGGGGAATCAGCCTCAGCATTTT. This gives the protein CASSGTGGMGNQPQHF.

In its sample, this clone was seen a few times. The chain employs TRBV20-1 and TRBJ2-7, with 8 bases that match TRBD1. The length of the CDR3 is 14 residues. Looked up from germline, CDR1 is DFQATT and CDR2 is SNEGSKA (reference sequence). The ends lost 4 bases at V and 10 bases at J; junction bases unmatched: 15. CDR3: CSANQGAVGYYQYF. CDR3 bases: TGCAGTGCTAATCAGGGGGCAGTGGGTTACTATCAGTACTTC.

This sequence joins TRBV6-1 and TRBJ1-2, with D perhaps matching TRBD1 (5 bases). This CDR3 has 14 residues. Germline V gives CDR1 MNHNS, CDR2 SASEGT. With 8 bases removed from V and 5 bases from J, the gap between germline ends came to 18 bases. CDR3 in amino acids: CASATRGVEYGYTF. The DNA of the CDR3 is TGTGCCAGCGCCACCCGGGGGGTGGAGTATGGCTACACCTTC.

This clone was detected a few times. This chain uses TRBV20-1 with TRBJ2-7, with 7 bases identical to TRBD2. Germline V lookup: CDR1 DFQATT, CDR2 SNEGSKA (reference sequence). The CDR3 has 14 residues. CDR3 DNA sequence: TGCTCGGCTTTGATGGCGGGAGACACCTACGAGCAGTACTTC. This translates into CSALMAGDTYEQYF.

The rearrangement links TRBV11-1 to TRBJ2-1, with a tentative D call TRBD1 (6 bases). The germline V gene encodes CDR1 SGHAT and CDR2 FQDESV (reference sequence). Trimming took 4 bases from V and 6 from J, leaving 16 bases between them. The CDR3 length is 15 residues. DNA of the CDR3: TGTGCCAGCAGCTCTGGACAGCGGCCCGTCAATGAGCAGTTCTTC. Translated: CASSSGQRPVNEQFF.

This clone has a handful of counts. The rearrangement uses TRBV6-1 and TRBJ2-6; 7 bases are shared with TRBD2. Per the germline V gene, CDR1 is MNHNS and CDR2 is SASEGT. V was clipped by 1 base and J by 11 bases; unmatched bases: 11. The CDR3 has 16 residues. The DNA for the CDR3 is TGTGCCAGCAGTGAAGGGGGGGGTTCTGGGTCCTACGTCCTGACTTTC. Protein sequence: CASSEGGGSGSYVLTF.

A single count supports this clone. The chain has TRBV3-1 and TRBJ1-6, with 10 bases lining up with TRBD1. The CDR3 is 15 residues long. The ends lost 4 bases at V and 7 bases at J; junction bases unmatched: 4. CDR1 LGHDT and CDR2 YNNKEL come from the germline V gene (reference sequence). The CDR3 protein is CASSPGTGENSPLHF. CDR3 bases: TGTGCCAGCAGCCCCGGGACAGGGGAAAATTCACCCCTCCACTTT.

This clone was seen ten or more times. In DNA form, the CDR3 reads TGTGCCATCAGTGAGGACCCAGGGACCTATGGCTACACCTTC. Amino acids: CAISEDPGTYGYTF. This chain joins TRBV10-3 and TRBJ1-2; tentatively, D is TRBD1 (5 bases). Trimming took 2 bases from V and 4 from J, leaving 11 bases between them. The CDR3 consists of 14 residues. In germline, CDR1 is ENHRY, CDR2 SYGVKD.

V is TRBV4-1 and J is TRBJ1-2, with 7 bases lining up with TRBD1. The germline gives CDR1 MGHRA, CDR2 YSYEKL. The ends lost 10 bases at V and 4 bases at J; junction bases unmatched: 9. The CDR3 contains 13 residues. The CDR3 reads CAIIGTAFYGYTF. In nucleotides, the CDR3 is TGCGCCATTATCGGGACAGCTTTCTATGGCTACACCTTC.

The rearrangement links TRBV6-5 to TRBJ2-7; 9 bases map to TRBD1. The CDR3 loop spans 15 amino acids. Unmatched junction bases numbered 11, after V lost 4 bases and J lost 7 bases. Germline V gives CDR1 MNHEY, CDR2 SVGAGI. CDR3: CASSSPGQGAREQYF. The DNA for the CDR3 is TGTGCCAGCAGTTCCCCGGGACAGGGTGCGCGGGAGCAGTACTTC.

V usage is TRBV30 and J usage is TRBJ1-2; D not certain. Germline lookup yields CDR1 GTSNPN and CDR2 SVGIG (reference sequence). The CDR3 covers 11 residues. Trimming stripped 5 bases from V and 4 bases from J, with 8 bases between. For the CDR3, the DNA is TGTGCCTGGGGAAAAGTCTATGGCTACACCTTC. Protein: CAWGKVYGYTF.

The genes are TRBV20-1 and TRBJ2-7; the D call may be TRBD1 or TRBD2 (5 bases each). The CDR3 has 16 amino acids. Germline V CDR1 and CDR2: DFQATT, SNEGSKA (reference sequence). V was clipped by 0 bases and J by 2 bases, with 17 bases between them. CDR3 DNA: TGCAGTGCTAGAGATTTTGGGGACCAGTTAACCTACGAGCAGTACTTC. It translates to CSARDFGDQLTYEQYF.

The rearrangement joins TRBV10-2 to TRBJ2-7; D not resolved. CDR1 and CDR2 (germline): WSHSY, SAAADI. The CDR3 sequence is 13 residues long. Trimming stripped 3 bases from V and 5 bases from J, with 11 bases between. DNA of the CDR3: TGCGCCAGCAGTGATTATCCGGCGGACGAGCAGTACTTC. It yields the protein CASSDYPADEQYF.

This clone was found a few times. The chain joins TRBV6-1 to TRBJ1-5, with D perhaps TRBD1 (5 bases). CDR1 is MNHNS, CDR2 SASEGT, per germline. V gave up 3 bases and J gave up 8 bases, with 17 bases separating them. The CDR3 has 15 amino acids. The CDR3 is CASSDGRARIKPQHF. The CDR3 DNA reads TGTGCCAGCAGTGACGGCAGGGCCAGAATTAAGCCCCAGCATTTT.

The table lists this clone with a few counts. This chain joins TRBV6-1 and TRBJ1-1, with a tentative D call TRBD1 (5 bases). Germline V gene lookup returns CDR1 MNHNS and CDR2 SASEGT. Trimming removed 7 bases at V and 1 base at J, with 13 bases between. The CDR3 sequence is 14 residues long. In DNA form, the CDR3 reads TGTGCCAGCACCGAGGGGCGTGCGAACACTGAAGCTTTCTTT. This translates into CASTEGRANTEAFF.

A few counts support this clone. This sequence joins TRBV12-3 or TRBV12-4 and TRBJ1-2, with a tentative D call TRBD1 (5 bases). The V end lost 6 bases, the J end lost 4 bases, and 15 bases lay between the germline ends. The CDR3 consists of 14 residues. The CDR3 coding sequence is TGTGCCAGCAGCCCCGAAGATGGGGCCTATGGCTACACCTTC. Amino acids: CASSPEDGAYGYTF.

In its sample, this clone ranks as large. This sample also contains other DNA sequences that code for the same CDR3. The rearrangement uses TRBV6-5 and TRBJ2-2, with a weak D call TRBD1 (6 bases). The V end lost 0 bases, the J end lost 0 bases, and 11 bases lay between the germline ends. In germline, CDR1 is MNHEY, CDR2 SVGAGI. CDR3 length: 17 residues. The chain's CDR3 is CASSYSLRTANTGELFF. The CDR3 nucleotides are TGTGCCAGCAGTTACTCGCTGAGGACAGCGAACACCGGGGAGCTGTTTTTT.

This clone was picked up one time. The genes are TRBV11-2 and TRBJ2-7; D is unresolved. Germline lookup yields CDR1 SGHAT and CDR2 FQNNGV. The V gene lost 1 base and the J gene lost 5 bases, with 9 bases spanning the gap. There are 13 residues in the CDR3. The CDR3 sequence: CASSLVLYNEQYF. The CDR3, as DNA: TGTGCCAGCAGCTTAGTTCTCTACAACGAGCAGTACTTC.

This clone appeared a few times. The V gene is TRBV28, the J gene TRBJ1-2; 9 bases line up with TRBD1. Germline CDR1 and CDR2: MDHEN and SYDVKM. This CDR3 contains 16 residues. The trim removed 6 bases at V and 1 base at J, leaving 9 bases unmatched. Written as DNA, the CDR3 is TGTGCCAGCAGCATAGGACAGGGGATGGGTAACTATGGCTACACCTTC. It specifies CASSIGQGMGNYGYTF.

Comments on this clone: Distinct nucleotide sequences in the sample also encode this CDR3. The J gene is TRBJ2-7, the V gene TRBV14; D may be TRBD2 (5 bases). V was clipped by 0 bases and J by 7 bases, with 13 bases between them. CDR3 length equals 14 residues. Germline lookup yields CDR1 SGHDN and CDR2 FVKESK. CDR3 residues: CASSQDWLAGEQYF. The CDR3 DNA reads TGTGCCAGCAGCCAAGACTGGCTAGCTGGTGAGCAGTACTTC.

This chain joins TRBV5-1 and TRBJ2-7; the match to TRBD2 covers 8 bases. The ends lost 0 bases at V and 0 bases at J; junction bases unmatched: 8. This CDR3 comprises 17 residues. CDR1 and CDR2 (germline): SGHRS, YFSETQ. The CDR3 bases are TGCGCCAGCAGCTTGGGAATAGCGGGGTACAGCTCCTACGAGCAGTACTTC. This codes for CASSLGIAGYSSYEQYF. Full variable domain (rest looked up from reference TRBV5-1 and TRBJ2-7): KAGVTQTPRYLIKTRGQQVTLSCSPISGHRSVSWYQQTPGQGLQFLFEYFSETQRNKGNFPGRFSGRQFSNSRSEMNVSTLELGDSALYLCASSLGIAGYSSYEQYFGPGTRLTVT.